The sequence of this T cell receptor beta chain was determined in a study of blood T cell repertoires in COVID-19. In the study overall: The United States, Italy and Spain supplied acute and convalescent COVID-19 samples. Sample material is recorded as cDNA or gDNA derived from T cells, B-cell-depleted T cells, or PBMCs.

Sequenced by immunoSEQ multiplex PCR; TCRdb stores in-frame clones only, minus some. The table has roughly 300,000 clones, about 76% seen once. This TCR came from a woman aged 55-70 years with active or convalescent COVID-19. The sequenced sample was peripheral blood.

DNA for the CDR3: TGCGCCAGCAGTCACAGAGGAAATCAGCCCCAGCATTTT. Encoded protein: CASSHRGNQPQHF. V and J are TRBV23-1 and TRBJ1-5; no clear D gene. TRBV23-1 carries the ORF label, with uncertain function. The CDR3 loop spans 13 amino acids. Deletions cut 3 bases from V and 4 bases from J, with 7 bases between.